The 12 T cell receptor beta chains below were found in one sample sequenced in a study of blood T cells in healthy people across ages. Next came a second PCR, run for about 7 to 12 cycles, which used a sample-barcoded 5' primer along with a J-beta primer mix. TCRdb reprocessed the 5' RACE reads via MiXCR and lists one record per CDR3 protein. The data contain around 900,000 distinct CDR3 sequences, roughly half of them singletons. Material: blood. The receptors shown here come from a woman aged 55-70 years in good health.

The rearrangement uses TRBV14 and TRBJ1-4, with D possibly being TRBD1 (6 bases). The V and J ends lost 4 bases and 11 bases respectively, with 14 bases between them. There are 13 residues in the CDR3. Germline assignment: CDR1 SGHDN and CDR2 FVKESK. The chain's CDR3 is CASSRRTVSKLFF. The DNA of the CDR3 is TGTGCCAGCAGCCGGCGGACAGTTTCTAAACTGTTTTTT.

This chain uses TRBV12-5 with TRBJ1-6, with 8 bases matching TRBD1. After removal of 0 bases from V and 7 bases from J, the junction contained 11 bases not matched to a gene. The CDR3 length is 18 residues. The germline V gene has CDR1 LGHNT and CDR2 FRNRAP. The CDR3 sequence is CASGLVLHLDRVNSPLHF. For the CDR3, the DNA is TGTGCTAGTGGTTTGGTACTCCACCTGGACAGGGTAAATTCACCCCTCCACTTT.

In its sample, this clonotype was seen once. The chain combines TRBV6-2 or TRBV6-3 with TRBJ2-5, with 8 bases matching TRBD2. The trim removed 7 bases at V and 5 bases at J, leaving 15 bases unmatched. Per the germline V gene, CDR1 is MNHEY and CDR2 is SVGEGT. CDR3 size: 16 residues. CDR3 amino acids: CASTEWTSWRGETQYF. The DNA for the CDR3 is TGTGCCAGCACCGAATGGACTAGCTGGCGTGGGGAGACCCAGTACTTC.

This clonotype appeared a single time. The V call is TRBV4-3, the J call TRBJ2-1; tentative D call: TRBD2 (6 bases). Trimming took 3 bases from V and 3 from J, leaving 15 bases between them. Germline values: CDR1 LGHNA, CDR2 YSLEER. The CDR3 length is 16 residues. The CDR3 protein is CASSQRRAGFYNEQFF. The CDR3 nucleotides read TGCGCCAGCAGCCAGAGGAGGGCAGGGTTCTACAATGAGCAGTTCTTC.

This clonotype has just a few counts. The gene calls are TRBV7-8 and TRBJ2-5; D ambiguous. The DNA end is more similar to TRBJ2-7, so the J call may be wrong. CDR1 and CDR2 from the germline V gene are SGHVS and FQNEAQ. The CDR3 has 13 residues. Here the CDR3 reads CASSLVQSYEQYF. In nucleotides, the CDR3 is TGTGCCAGCAGCTTAGTGCAGTCCTACGAGCAGTACTTC.

This clonotype was counted a few times. The rearrangement links TRBV6-1 to TRBJ1-2, with TRBD1 identical over 7 bases. The CDR3 is made up of 15 amino acids. The germline V gene has CDR1 MNHNS and CDR2 SASEGT. V gave up 6 bases and J gave up 1 base; unmatched junction bases: 8. CDR3 in DNA: TGTGCCAGCAGAGTATCAGGGGGGCATAACTATGGCTACACCTTC. It codes for CASRVSGGHNYGYTF.

This clonotype was counted a few times. The chain links TRBV12-3 or TRBV12-4 to TRBJ2-1; maybe TRBD2 (5 bases). Trimming cost V 5 bases and J 7 bases, with 12 bases left between them. This CDR3 region has 13 residues. DNA for the CDR3: TGTGCCAGCAGTCGTACACTAGTAAATGAGCAGTTCTTC. This sequence encodes CASSRTLVNEQFF.

The chain joins TRBV7-2 to TRBJ2-3, with D perhaps matching TRBD2 (5 bases). Trimming stripped 5 bases from V and 4 bases from J, with 10 bases between. Germline CDR1 and CDR2: SGHTA and FQGNSA. This CDR3 comprises 13 residues. CDR3 protein: CASSIQLADTQYF. Here the CDR3 DNA reads TGTGCCAGCAGCATCCAACTAGCAGATACGCAGTATTTT. Variable domain in full (rest from reference TRBV7-2 and TRBJ2-3): GAGVSQSPSNKVTEKGKDVELRCDPISGHTALYWYRQSLGQGLEFLIYFQGNSAPDKSGLPSDRFSAERTGGSVSTLTIQRTQQEDSAVYLCASSIQLADTQYFGPGTRLTVL.

The sample holds a few counts of this clonotype. J is TRBJ1-5 and V is TRBV12-3 or TRBV12-4; 8 positions agree with TRBD1. This CDR3 is 17 amino acids long. With V trimmed by 6 bases and J by 1 base, 11 bases remained unmatched. CDR3 DNA: TGTGCCAGCAGCTCGGACAGGGAAGGTGAGAGCAATCAGCCCCAGCATTTT. Translating gives CASSSDREGESNQPQHF.

The rearrangement joins TRBV2 to TRBJ2-7; TRBD2 matches 11 bases. The CDR3 is made up of 16 amino acids. Losses at the gene ends were 8 bases for V and 4 bases for J; bases not matched to a gene: 13. Per the germline V gene, CDR1 is SNHLY and CDR2 is FYNNEI. The CDR3 nucleotides read TGTGCCAGCGGCAGGGCAACTAGCGGGAGTCGGTACGAGCAGTACTTC. This translates into CASGRATSGSRYEQYF.

This clonotype was counted only a few times. The CDR3 here is CASSPLGGRVYEQYF. CDR3 nucleotide sequence: TGCGCCAGCAGCCCTCTTGGGGGAAGAGTCTACGAGCAGTACTTC. The rearrangement uses TRBV5-1 and TRBJ2-7; either TRBD1 or TRBD2 may supply D (5 bases each). V was clipped by 4 bases and J by 3 bases, with 17 bases between them. CDR3 length: 15 amino acids. Germline lookup yields CDR1 SGHRS and CDR2 YFSETQ.

This clonotype has just a few counts. This chain joins TRBV18 and TRBJ2-5; TRBD1 matches 9 bases. V trimming: 5 bases; J trimming: 4 bases; junction bases outside the gene matches: 8. The CDR3 runs to 15 residues. Germline values: CDR1 KGHSH, CDR2 LQKENI. The CDR3 DNA reads TGTGCCAGCTCAACCCGACAGGGGGGAAGAGAGACCCAGTACTTC. Its protein product is CASSTRQGGRETQYF.